This passage covers 14 T cell receptor beta chains from one sample sequenced in a study of breast tumors, draining lymph nodes, adjacent tissues. TCRdb reprocessed the multiplex PCR reads with MiXCR, giving one entry per CDR3 protein. The table shows about 66,000 distinct CDR3 sequences, with roughly 44% occurring only once. Sequenced material: breast tumor tissue. The receptor set was obtained from a female donor with breast cancer. Some clones in this sample may be carry-over from other donors' samples.

This clonotype was counted only a few times. This sequence joins TRBV28 and TRBJ1-3; possibly TRBD1 for D (5 bases). The CDR3 extends over 16 amino acids. The V and J ends lost 3 bases and 3 bases respectively, with 15 bases between them. CDR1 is MDHEN, CDR2 SYDVKM, per germline. DNA for the CDR3: TGTGCCAGCAGTTTGACAGAGCTTTCGAATGGAAACACCATATATTTT. Translating gives CASSLTELSNGNTIYF.

This clonotype was counted ten times or more. This could be a read error, since a much larger clone is one nucleotide away. V and J are TRBV6-5 and TRBJ1-4; D is unresolved. This CDR3 has 20 amino acids. Trimming cost V 6 bases and J 0 bases, with 26 bases left between them. Germline V lookup: CDR1 MNHEY, CDR2 SVGAGI. CDR3 DNA: TGTGCCAGCAGCCTTGTTCATAGAGCCGATCAGATAACAACTAATGAAAAACTGTTTTTT. Protein sequence: CASSLVHRADQITTNEKLFF.

This chain links TRBV4-2 with TRBJ1-4; D possibly corresponds to TRBD1 (6 bases). The CDR3 has 18 residues. From germline, CDR1 is LGHNA and CDR2 YNFKEQ. The germline V and J ends were trimmed by 4 bases and 6 bases, with 24 bases remaining between them. CDR3 bases: TGTGCCAGCAGCCCCCCAACCGAGTGGGGGCAGTTAGATGAAAAACTGTTTTTT. The encoded protein is CASSPPTEWGQLDEKLFF.

This clonotype was counted many times. CDR3 loop: CASSLVAGGPHEQFF. In DNA form, the CDR3 reads TGTGCCAGCAGCTTAGTAGCGGGGGGGCCCCATGAGCAGTTCTTC. The J gene is TRBJ2-1, the V gene TRBV7-2, with TRBD2 matching over 11 bases. CDR3 size: 15 residues. V lost 1 base to trimming and J lost 8 bases; unmatched junction nucleotides: 4. The germline V gene has CDR1 SGHTA and CDR2 FQGNSA.

This clonotype was detected ten times or more. The chain couples TRBV20-1 to TRBJ2-7; D may be TRBD1 (6 bases). Trimming shortened V by 7 bases and J by 2 bases, and 15 bases separated the two germline ends. This CDR3 is built from 13 residues. Germline V gene lookup returns CDR1 DFQATT and CDR2 SNEGSKA (reference sequence). CDR3: CSVRTGTPYEQYF. Written as DNA, the CDR3 is TGCAGTGTTCGGACCGGGACACCCTACGAGCAGTACTTC.

This clonotype was seen ten or more times. The rearrangement uses TRBV2 and TRBJ2-2; 7 positions match TRBD2. V shed 4 bases, J shed 7 bases, and the junction held 12 bases outside the gene matches. Germline values: CDR1 SNHLY, CDR2 FYNNEI. CDR3 length equals 16 residues. This CDR3 is CASSGGGGSLVGELFF. As DNA, the CDR3 is TGTGCCAGCAGTGGTGGGGGAGGGTCCCTGGTCGGGGAGCTGTTTTTT.

The table lists this clonotype with many counts. The chain combines TRBV9 with TRBJ2-5; 13 bases align to TRBD2. The germline V gene has CDR1 SGDLS and CDR2 YYNGEE. This CDR3 comprises 16 residues. The trim removed 4 bases at V and 5 bases at J, leaving 8 bases unmatched. This CDR3 is CASSFGLAGEKETQYF. CDR3 nucleotides: TGTGCCAGCAGCTTCGGACTAGCGGGGGAAAAGGAGACCCAGTACTTC.

CDR3 nucleotides: TGTGCCAGCGGGACAGGCGATGAGCAGTTCTTC. Translating it yields CASGTGDEQFF. The chain uses TRBV11-1 and TRBJ2-1, with 8 bases lining up with TRBD1. The CDR3 extends over 11 amino acids. Germline V gives CDR1 SGHAT, CDR2 FQDESV (reference sequence). Trimming took 8 bases from V and 8 from J; bases not matched to a gene: 2.

This clonotype came up many times. V usage is TRBV2 and J usage is TRBJ1-3, with 7 bases that match TRBD1. CDR1 and CDR2 (germline): SNHLY, FYNNEI. The CDR3 extends over 16 amino acids. V was clipped by 8 bases and J by 4 bases; unmatched bases: 14. CDR3 coding DNA: TGTGCCAGCGCTAGGGACAGCGTGCGTTCGGGAAACACCATATATTTT. Translating gives CASARDSVRSGNTIYF.

This clonotype showed up many times. The chain is built from TRBV12-3 or TRBV12-4 and TRBJ2-1; D possibly corresponds to TRBD1 (6 bases). The CDR3 totals 12 residues. The V end lost 5 bases, the J end lost 7 bases, and 9 bases lay between the germline ends. CDR3 nucleotides: TGTGCCAGCAGTCTTACAGGGAATGAGCAGTTCTTC. It specifies CASSLTGNEQFF.

There are a few counts of this clonotype. A much larger clonotype is one base distant, so this may be a read error. V gene TRBV6-1 combines with J gene TRBJ1-5; D might be TRBD1 (5 bases). The CDR3 is made up of 13 amino acids. The germline V gene has CDR1 MNHNS and CDR2 SASEGT. V was clipped by 8 bases and J by 4 bases, with 12 bases between them. The CDR3 sequence is CASLRQINQPQHF. As DNA, the CDR3 is TGTGCCAGCCTGCGACAGATTAATCAGCCCCAGCATTTT.

Remarks on this clonotype: A much more abundant neighbour one base away suggests this may be a read error. V and J are TRBV7-3 and TRBJ2-1, with D possibly called TRBD1 or TRBD2 (7 bases each). CDR3 size: 15 residues. Germline V lookup: CDR1 SGHTA, CDR2 FQGTGA. The CDR3 loop reads CASSLIGGAGGKQLF. CDR3 in DNA: TGTGCCAGCAGCTTAATTGGGGGGGCAGGGGGGAAGCAGCTCTTC.

A few counts support this clonotype. This may come from a read error, since a much larger clone is one base off. The gene calls are TRBV12-3 or TRBV12-4 and TRBJ2-3; TRBD2 agrees at 11 bases. The CDR3 loop spans 15 amino acids. CDR3 DNA sequence: TGTGCCGGCAGGATAGCGGGGGGGACGGCGGATACGCAGTATTTT. Protein product: CAGRIAGGTADTQYF.

V usage is TRBV6-5 and J usage is TRBJ2-5, with 11 bases aligning to TRBD2. Trimming cost V 2 bases and J 10 bases; bases outside gene matches: 9. The CDR3 consists of 15 residues. CDR1 and CDR2 from the germline V gene are MNHEY and SVGAGI. CDR3 sequence (DNA): TGTGCCAGCAGTTACGGGGCGGGACTAGCGGCCGACCAGTACTTC. It specifies CASSYGAGLAADQYF.